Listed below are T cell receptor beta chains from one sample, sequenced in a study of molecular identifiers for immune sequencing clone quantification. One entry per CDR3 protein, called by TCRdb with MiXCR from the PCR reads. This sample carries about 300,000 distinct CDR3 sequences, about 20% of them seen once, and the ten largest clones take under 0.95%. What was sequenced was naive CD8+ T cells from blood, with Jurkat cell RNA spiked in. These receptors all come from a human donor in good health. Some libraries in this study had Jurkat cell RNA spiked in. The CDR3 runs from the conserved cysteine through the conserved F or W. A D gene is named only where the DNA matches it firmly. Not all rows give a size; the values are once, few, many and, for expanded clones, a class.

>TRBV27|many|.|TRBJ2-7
CASSLIDGTYEQYF
TGTGCCAGCAGTTTAATCGACGGTACCTACGAGCAGTACTTC
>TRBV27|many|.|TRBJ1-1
CASSLLGREAFF
TGTGCCAGCAGTTTATTGGGCAGGGAAGCTTTCTTT
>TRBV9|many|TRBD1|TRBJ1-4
CASSAGGGQANNEKLFF
TGTGCCAGCAGCGCCGGCGGAGGACAGGCAAATAATGAAAAACTGTTTTTT
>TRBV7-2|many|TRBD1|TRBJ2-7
CASSLDPGTGNYEQYF
TGTGCCAGCAGCTTAGATCCCGGGACAGGAAACTACGAGCAGTACTTC
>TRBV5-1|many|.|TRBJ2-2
CASTENTGELFF
TGCGCCAGCACGGAGAACACCGGGGAGCTGTTTTTT
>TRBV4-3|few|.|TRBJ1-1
CASSSWDSMNTEAFF
TGCGCCAGCAGCAGTTGGGATTCCATGAACACTGAAGCTTTCTTT
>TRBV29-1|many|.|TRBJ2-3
CSVGGGEADTQYF
TGCAGCGTTGGCGGGGGCGAGGCAGATACGCAGTATTTT
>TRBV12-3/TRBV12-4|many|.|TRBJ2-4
CASSPQPTGTVKNIQYF
TGTGCCAGCAGTCCTCAACCTACCGGGACGGTGAAAAACATTCAGTACTTC
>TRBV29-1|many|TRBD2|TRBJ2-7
CSVGTSGSYEQYF
TGCAGCGTTGGGACTAGCGGTTCCTACGAGCAGTACTTC
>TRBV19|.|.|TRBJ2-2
CASSTPFPGAGTGELFF
TGTGCCAGTAGTACCCCGTTCCCAGGGGCGGGCACCGGGGAGCTGTTTTTT
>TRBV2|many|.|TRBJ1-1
CASSGTAGGVF
TGTGCCAGCAGCGGGACCGCCGGAGGCGTCTTT
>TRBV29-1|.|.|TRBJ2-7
CSVTGSSPSYEQYF
TGCAGCGTCACAGGGTCCTCTCCCTCCTACGAGCAGTACTTC
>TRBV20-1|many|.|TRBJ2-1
CSAIGRGKAYNEQFF
TGCAGTGCTATTGGCCGAGGGAAAGCCTACAATGAGCAGTTCTTC
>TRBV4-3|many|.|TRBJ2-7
CASSQDGSTYEQYF
TGCGCCAGCAGCCAAGATGGCAGTACCTACGAGCAGTACTTC
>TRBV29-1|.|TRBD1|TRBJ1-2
CSVEDRGDSYDDSYGYTF
TGCAGCGTTGAAGATCGTGGGGACAGCTACGACGATTCATATGGCTACACCTTC
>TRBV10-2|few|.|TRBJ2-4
CASTPGTGDWDKNIQYF
TGCGCCAGCACGCCCGGAACAGGGGACTGGGACAAAAACATTCAGTACTTC
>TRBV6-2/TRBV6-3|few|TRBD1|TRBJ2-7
CATKNSQGASYEQYF
TGTGCCACGAAGAACTCACAGGGGGCCAGCTACGAGCAGTACTTC
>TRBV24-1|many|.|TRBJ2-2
CATSDSEVWGGNTGELFF
TGTGCCACCAGTGATTCGGAGGTATGGGGTGGAAACACCGGGGAGCTGTTTTTT
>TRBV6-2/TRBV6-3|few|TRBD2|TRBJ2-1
CASSWARTSGDEQFF
TGTGCCAGCAGTTGGGCGAGGACTAGCGGGGATGAGCAGTTCTTC
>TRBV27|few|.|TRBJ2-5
CASKIHGPNGGQETQYF
TGTGCCAGCAAAATTCACGGGCCGAATGGGGGGCAAGAGACCCAGTACTTC
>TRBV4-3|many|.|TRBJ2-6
CASSQDWSSGANVLTF
TGCGCCAGCAGCCAAGATTGGAGCTCTGGGGCCAACGTCCTGACTTTC
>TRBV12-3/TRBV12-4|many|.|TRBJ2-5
CASSLDDRTQETQYF
TGTGCCAGCAGTTTGGATGACAGGACACAAGAGACCCAGTACTTC
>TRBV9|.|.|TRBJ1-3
CAGSVDGNSGNTIYF
TGTGCCGGCAGCGTAGACGGCAACTCTGGAAACACCATATATTTT
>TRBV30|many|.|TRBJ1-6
CAWRIASPLHF
TGTGCCTGGCGAATTGCTTCACCCCTCCACTTT
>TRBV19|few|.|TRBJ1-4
CASSIGNEKLFF
TGTGCCAGTAGTATCGGTAATGAAAAACTGTTTTTT
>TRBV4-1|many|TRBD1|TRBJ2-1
CASSRVGQGSHNEQFF
TGCGCCAGCAGCCGAGTGGGACAGGGTTCCCACAATGAGCAGTTCTTC
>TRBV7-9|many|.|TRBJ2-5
CASSPGQGSGIQETQYF
TGTGCCAGCAGCCCCGGACAGGGTAGCGGGATCCAAGAGACCCAGTACTTC
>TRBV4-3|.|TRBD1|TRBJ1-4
CASSQDRGLEEKLFF
TGCGCCAGCAGCCAGGACAGGGGGCTGGAGGAAAAACTGTTTTTT
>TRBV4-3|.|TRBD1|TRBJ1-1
CASSPGQGIAEAFF
TGCGCCAGCAGCCCGGGACAGGGGATCGCTGAAGCTTTCTTT
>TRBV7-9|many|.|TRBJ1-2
CASASTRDGLPANYGYTF
TGTGCCAGCGCATCGACGCGGGACGGCCTTCCCGCTAACTATGGCTACACCTTC
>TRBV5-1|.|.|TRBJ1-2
CASSFRSGTDSAYGYTF
TGCGCCAGCAGCTTTCGGTCCGGGACGGATTCCGCCTATGGCTACACCTTC
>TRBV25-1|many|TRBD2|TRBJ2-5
CASTAGGETQYF
TGTGCCAGCACAGCGGGAGGAGAGACCCAGTACTTC